This TCR beta chain was recovered during a study of T cell responses to AZD1222 COVID-19 vaccine. The overall study: Second-dose schedules of about 4 or about 12 weeks were combined.

Study outcomes and limitations: It should be noted that donors were predominantly white British and more often female, and clonal diversity was possibly underestimated. Among vaccine-associated CD4 TCRs, coverage spanned spike, with dominance at 160-218 and 743-854. Baseline serostatus was positive in only a handful of AZD1222 recipients.

Using immunoSEQ multiplex PCR, the repertoire was profiled, and TCRdb retains in-frame clones only, with some absent. The sample shows some 130,000 clones, roughly 82% of them seen only once. With regard to this clone: Its antigen is unidentified.

Germline V gene sequence: CDR1 SGHRS, CDR2 YFSETQ. Trimming left V 4 bases short and J 4 bases short, with 17 bases between. The CDR3 covers 15 residues. Source: peripheral blood, taken on day 0 of AZD1222 vaccination. The TCR originated in an adult in good health. The chain joins TRBV5-1 to TRBJ1-2; D remains ambiguous. The CDR3 DNA reads as TGCGCCAGCAGCCCGGACGGTAAGGCCTTCTATGGCTACACCTTC. This translates into CASSPDGKAFYGYTF.